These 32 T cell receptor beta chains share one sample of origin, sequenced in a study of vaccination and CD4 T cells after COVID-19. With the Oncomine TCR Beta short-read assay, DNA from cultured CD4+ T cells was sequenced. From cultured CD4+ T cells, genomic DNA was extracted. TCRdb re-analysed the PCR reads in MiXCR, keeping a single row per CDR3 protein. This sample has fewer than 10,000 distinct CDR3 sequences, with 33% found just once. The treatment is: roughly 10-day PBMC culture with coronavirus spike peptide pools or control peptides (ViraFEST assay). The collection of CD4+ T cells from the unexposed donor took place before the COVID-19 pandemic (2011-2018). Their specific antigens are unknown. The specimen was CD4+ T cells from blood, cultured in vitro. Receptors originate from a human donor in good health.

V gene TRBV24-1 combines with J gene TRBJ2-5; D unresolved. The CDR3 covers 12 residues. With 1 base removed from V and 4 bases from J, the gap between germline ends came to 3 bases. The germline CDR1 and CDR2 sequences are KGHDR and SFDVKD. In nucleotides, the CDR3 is TGTGCCACCAGTGATTTCTTAGAGACCCAGTACTTC. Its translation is CATSDFLETQYF.

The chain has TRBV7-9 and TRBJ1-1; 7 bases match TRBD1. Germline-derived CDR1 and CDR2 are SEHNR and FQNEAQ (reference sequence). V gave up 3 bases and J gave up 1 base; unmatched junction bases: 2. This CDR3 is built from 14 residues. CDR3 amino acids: CASSLGQTNTEAFF. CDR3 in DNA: TGTGCCAGCAGCTTGGGACAGACGAACACTGAAGCTTTCTTT.

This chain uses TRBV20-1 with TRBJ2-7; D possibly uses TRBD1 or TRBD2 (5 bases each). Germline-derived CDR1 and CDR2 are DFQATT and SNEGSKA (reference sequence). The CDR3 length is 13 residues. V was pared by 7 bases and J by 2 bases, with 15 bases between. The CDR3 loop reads CSVRTGGAYEQYF. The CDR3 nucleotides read TGCAGTGTACGAACAGGAGGCGCCTACGAGCAGTACTTC.

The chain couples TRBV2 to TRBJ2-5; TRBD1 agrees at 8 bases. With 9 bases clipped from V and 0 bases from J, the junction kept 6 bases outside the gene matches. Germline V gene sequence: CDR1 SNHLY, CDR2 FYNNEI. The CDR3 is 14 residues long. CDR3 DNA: TGTGCCAGTCAACGGGACAGGTACCAAGAGACCCAGTACTTC. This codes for CASQRDRYQETQYF.

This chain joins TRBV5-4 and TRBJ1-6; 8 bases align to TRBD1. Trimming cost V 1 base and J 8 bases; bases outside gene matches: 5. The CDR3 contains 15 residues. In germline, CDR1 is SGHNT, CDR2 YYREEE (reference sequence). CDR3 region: CASSLQGARDSPLHF. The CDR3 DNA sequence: TGTGCCAGCAGCTTGCAGGGGGCGCGGGATTCACCCCTCCACTTT.

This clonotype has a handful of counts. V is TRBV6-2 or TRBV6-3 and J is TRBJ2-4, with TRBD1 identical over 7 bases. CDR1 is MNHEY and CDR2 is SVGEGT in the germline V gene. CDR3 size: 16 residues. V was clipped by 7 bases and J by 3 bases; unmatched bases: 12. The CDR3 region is CASNKPDRSIKNIQYF. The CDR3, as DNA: TGTGCCAGCAATAAACCGGACAGGTCCATCAAAAACATTCAGTACTTC.

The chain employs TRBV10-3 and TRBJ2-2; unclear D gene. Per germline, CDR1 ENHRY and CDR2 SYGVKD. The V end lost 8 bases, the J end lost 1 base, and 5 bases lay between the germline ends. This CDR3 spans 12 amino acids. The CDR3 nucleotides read TGTGCCATCTCACAGAACACCGGGGAGCTGTTTTTT. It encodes CAISQNTGELFF.

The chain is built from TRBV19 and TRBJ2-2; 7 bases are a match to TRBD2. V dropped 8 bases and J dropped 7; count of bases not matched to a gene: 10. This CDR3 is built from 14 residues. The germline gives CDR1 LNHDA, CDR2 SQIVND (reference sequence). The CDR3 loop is CASSTTSRIGELFF. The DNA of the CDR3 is TGTGCCAGTTCCACGACTAGCCGGATCGGGGAGCTGTTTTTT.

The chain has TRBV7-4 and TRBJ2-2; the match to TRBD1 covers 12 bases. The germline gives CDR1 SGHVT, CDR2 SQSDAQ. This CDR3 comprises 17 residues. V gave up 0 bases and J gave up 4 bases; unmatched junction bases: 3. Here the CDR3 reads CASSLAGQGAGTGELFF. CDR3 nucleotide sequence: TGTGCCAGCAGCTTAGCGGGACAGGGGGCGGGCACCGGGGAGCTGTTTTTT. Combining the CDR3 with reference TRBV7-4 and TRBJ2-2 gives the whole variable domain GAGVSQSPRYKVAKRGRDVALRCDSISGHVTLYWYRQTLGQGSEVLTYSQSDAQRDKSGRPSGRFSAERPERSVSTLKIQRTEQGDSAVYLCASSLAGQGAGTGELFFGEGSRLTVL.

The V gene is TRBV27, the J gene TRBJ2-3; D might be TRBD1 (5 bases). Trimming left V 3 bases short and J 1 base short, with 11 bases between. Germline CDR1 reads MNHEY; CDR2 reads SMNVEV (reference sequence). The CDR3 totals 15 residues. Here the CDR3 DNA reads TGTGCCAGCAGTTTGTCGGACACACGCACAGATACGCAGTATTTT. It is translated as CASSLSDTRTDTQYF.

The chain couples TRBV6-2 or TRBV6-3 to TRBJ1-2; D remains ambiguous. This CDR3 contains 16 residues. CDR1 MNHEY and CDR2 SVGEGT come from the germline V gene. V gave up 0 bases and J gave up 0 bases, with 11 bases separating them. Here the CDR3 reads CASSYSLRDPNYGYTF. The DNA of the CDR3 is TGTGCCAGCAGTTACTCGCTACGGGATCCTAACTATGGCTACACCTTC.

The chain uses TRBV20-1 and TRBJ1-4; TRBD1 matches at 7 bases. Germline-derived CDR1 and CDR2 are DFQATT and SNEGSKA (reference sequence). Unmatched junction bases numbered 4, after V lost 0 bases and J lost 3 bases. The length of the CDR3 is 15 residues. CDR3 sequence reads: CSARDEGAANEKLFF. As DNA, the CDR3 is TGCAGTGCTAGAGATGAGGGGGCGGCTAATGAAAAACTGTTTTTT.

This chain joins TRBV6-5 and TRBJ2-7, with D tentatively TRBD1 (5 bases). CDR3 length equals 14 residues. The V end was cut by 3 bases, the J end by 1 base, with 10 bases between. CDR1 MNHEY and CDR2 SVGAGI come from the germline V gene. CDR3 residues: CASSYPTASYEQYF. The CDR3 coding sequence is TGTGCCAGCAGTTATCCGACAGCTTCCTACGAGCAGTACTTC.

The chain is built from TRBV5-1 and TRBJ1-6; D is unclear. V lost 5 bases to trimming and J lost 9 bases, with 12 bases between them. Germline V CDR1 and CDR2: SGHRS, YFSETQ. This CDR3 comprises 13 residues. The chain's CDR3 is CASSDPKGSPLHF. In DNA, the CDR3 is TGCGCCAGCAGTGACCCCAAAGGTTCACCCCTCCACTTT.

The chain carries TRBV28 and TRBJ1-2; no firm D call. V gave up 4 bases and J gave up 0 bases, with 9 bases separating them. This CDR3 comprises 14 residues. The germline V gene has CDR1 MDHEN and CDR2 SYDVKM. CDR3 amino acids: CASSSAGANYGYTF. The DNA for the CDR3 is TGTGCCAGCAGTTCGGCGGGAGCTAACTATGGCTACACCTTC.

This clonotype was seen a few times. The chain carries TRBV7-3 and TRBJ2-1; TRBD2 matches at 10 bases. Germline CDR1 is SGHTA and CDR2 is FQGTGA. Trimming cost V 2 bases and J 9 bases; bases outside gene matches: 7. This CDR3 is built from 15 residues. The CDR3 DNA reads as TGTGCCAGCAGCTTATCTAGCGGGAGAAGTCTTGAGCAGTTCTTC. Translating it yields CASSLSSGRSLEQFF.

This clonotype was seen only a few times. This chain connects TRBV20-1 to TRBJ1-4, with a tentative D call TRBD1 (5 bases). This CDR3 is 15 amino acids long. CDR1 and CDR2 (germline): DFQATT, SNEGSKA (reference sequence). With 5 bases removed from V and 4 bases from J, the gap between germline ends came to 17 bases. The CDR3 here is CSAPESRGGNEKLFF. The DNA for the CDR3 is TGCAGTGCTCCCGAGTCGAGGGGCGGTAATGAAAAACTGTTTTTT.

The CDR3 coding sequence is TGTGCCAGTAACCGGGACAGATATGGCTACACCTTC. It specifies CASNRDRYGYTF. The V call is TRBV28, the J call TRBJ1-2; 7 nucleotides agree with TRBD1. CDR1 is MDHEN and CDR2 is SYDVKM in the germline V gene. This CDR3 is built from 12 residues. V was clipped by 9 bases and J by 5 bases; unmatched bases: 6.

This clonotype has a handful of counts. As DNA, the CDR3 is TGTGCCAACCCCCGGGGTCTAGCCAAAAACATTCAGTACTTC. Translating it yields CANPRGLAKNIQYF. The rearrangement uses TRBV19 and TRBJ2-4; the D gene is possibly TRBD2 (5 bases). V was cut by 10 bases and J by 0 bases, with 13 bases left in between. This CDR3 is built from 14 residues. The V gene's germline CDR1 is LNHDA and CDR2 SQIVND (reference sequence).

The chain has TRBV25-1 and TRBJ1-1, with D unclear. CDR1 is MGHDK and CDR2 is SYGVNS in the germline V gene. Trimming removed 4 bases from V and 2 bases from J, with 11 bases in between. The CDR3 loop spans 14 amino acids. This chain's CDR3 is CASSVMGPNTEAFF. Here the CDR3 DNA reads TGTGCCAGCAGTGTAATGGGCCCTAACACTGAAGCTTTCTTT.

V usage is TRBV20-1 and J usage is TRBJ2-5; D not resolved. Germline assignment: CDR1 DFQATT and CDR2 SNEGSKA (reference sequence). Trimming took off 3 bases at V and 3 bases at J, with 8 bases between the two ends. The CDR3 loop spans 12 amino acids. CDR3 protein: CSASWSKETQYF. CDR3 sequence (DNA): TGCAGTGCTAGTTGGAGTAAAGAGACCCAGTACTTC.

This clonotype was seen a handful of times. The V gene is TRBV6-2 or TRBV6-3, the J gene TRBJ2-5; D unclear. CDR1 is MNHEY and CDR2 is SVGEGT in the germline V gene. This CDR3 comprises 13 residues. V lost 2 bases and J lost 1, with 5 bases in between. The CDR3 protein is CASSYRFQETQYF. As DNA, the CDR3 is TGTGCCAGCAGTTACCGGTTCCAAGAGACCCAGTACTTC.

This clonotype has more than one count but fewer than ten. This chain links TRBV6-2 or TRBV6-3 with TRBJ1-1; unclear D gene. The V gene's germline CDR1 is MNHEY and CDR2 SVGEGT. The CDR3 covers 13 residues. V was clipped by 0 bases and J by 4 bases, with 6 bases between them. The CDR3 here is CASSYSASTEAFF. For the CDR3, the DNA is TGTGCCAGCAGTTACTCGGCCTCCACTGAAGCTTTCTTT.

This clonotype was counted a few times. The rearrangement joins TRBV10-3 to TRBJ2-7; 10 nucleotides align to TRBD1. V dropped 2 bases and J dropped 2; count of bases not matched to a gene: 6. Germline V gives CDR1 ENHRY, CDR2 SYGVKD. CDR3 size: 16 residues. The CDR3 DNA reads TGTGCCATCAGTGAGGTGGGAGGGACAGGGGCCTACGAGCAGTACTTC. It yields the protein CAISEVGGTGAYEQYF.

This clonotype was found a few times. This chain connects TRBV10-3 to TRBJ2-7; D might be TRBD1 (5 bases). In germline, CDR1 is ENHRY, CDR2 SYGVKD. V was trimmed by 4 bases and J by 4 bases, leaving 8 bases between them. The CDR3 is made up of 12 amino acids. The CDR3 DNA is TGTGCCATCAGTGGGACACTTTACGAGCAGTACTTC. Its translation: CAISGTLYEQYF.

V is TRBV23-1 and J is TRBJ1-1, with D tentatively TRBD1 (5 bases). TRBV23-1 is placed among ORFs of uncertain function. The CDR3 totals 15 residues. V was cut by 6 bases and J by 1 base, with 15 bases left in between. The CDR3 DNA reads TGCGCCAGCAGCATTAGAGGGACCCGGAACACTGAAGCTTTCTTT. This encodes CASSIRGTRNTEAFF.

CDR3 sequence: CATSPHQGEENIQYF. CDR3 in DNA: TGTGCCACCAGTCCCCATCAGGGGGAGGAAAACATTCAGTACTTC. The rearrangement joins TRBV24-1 to TRBJ2-4; tentative D call: TRBD1 (7 bases). Trimming pared 6 bases from V and 5 bases from J, leaving 16 bases between. Looked up from germline, CDR1 is KGHDR and CDR2 is SFDVKD. This CDR3 has 15 residues.

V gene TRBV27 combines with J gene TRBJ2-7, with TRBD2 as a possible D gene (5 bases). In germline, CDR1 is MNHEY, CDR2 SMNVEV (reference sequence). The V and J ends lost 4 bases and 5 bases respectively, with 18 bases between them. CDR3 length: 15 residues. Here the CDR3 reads CASSSTLRAGHEQYF. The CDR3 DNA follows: TGTGCCAGCAGTTCCACCCTCCGTGCGGGCCACGAGCAGTACTTC.

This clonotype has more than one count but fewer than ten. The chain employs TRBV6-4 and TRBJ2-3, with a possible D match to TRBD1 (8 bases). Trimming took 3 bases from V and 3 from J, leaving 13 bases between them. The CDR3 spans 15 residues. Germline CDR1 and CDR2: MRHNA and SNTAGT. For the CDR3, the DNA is TGTGCCAGCAGTGAAGCACAGGGGGGGACAGATACGCAGTATTTT. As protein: CASSEAQGGTDTQYF.

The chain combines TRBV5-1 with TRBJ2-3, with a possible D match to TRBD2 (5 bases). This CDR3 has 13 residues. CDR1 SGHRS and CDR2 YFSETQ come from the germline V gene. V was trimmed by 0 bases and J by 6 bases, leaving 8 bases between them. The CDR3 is CASSLGWEDTQYF. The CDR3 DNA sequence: TGCGCCAGCAGCTTGGGATGGGAGGATACGCAGTATTTT. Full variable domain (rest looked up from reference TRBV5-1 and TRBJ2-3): KAGVTQTPRYLIKTRGQQVTLSCSPISGHRSVSWYQQTPGQGLQFLFEYFSETQRNKGNFPGRFSGRQFSNSRSEMNVSTLELGDSALYLCASSLGWEDTQYFGPGTRLTVL.

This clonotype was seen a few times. CDR3 nucleotides: TGTGCCACCAGTGATTCACGACTACCAGAGACCCAGTACTTC. Its translation is CATSDSRLPETQYF. V gene TRBV24-1 combines with J gene TRBJ2-5, with D tentatively TRBD2 (5 bases). This CDR3 is 14 amino acids long. V lost 2 bases and J lost 4, with 10 bases in between. Germline CDR1 and CDR2: KGHDR and SFDVKD.

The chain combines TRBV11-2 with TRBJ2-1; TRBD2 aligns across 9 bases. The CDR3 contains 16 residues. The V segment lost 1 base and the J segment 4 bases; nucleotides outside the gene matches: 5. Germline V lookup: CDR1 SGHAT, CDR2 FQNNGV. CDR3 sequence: CASSLVTSGRYNEQFF. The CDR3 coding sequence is TGTGCCAGCAGCTTAGTTACGAGCGGGAGGTACAATGAGCAGTTCTTC.